This record looks at one T cell receptor beta chain sequence and its context. The data were obtained in a study of control samples from healthy donors and cancer patients. From germline, CDR1 is SGHNT and CDR2 YENEEA. The CDR3 is made up of 12 amino acids. Trimming stripped 5 bases from V and 4 bases from J, with 9 bases between. Profiled with immunoSEQ multiplex PCR; TCRdb holds only in-frame clones, not every one. The sample has fewer than 80,000 clones; almost 90% are singletons. The receptor comes from a man aged 55 to 69 with colorectal cancer. The sample consisted of PBMCs. The rearrangement uses TRBV11-3 and TRBJ2-7; the D gene is possibly TRBD1 (6 bases). CDR3 sequence (DNA): TGTGCCAGCAGCCCCGACAGGTACGAGCAGTACTTC. Its translation is CASSPDRYEQYF.